This TCR beta chain was retrieved from a study of blood T cell repertoires in COVID-19. The length of the CDR3 is 18 residues. V was pared by 5 bases and J by 3 bases, with 18 bases of the junction left unmatched. Germline-derived CDR1 and CDR2 are MNHEY and SMNVEV (reference sequence). Everyone who took part was roughly 18 to 90 years old, and they came from some 23 US areas. Clinical history as reported by participants underpinned cohort assignment. The recovered donors of Cohort 3 showed two negative PCRs, clearance, or symptom resolution. TCRdb's table, derived via immunoSEQ multiplex PCR, lists solely in-frame clones and lacks some. In the table there are roughly 500,000 clones, 70% to 90% of which are singletons.

The sequence came from a woman between 35 and 50 years old who had recovered from COVID-19. The chain combines TRBV27 with TRBJ2-7, with 8 bases aligning to TRBD2. The sequencing input was PBMCs or T cells enriched from blood (not recorded which). CDR3 region: CASSPHPGAGEEDYEQYF. DNA for the CDR3: TGTGCCAGCAGTCCCCACCCGGGAGCGGGAGAGGAGGACTACGAGCAGTACTTC.